The rows below give T cell receptor beta chains drawn from one sample of a study of T cell repertoires in ileal Crohn's disease. The repertoire was sequenced with immunoSEQ multiplex PCR; TCRdb's copy has only in-frame clones and lacks some. In the table there are 9,500 to 11,000 clones, about two thirds of which are singletons. Sequenced: ileal tissue. Every receptor here comes from an adult with Crohn's disease. The CDR3 runs from the conserved cysteine through the conserved F or W. A D gene is named only where the DNA matches it firmly. Clone size is shown for a subset of rows, as once, few, many or a class of expanded clone.

j_gene: TRBJ1-3
abundance: .
v_gene: TRBV2
d_gene: TRBD1
len: 16
CDR3nt: TGTGCCAGCAGTGAAAGAGGGACAGGGACTGGAAACACCATATATTTT
CDR3aa: CASSERGTGTGNTIYF

j_gene: TRBJ2-1
abundance: .
v_gene: TRBV5-4
d_gene: TRBD2
len: 17
CDR3nt: TGTGCCAGCAGCTTGGAAGGGACTAGCGATACCTACAATGAGCAGTTCTTC
CDR3aa: CASSLEGTSDTYNEQFF

j_gene: TRBJ1-3
abundance: .
v_gene: TRBV6-5
d_gene: .
len: 14
CDR3nt: TGTGCCAGCAGTTTCAGTTACTCTGGAAACACCATATATTTT
CDR3aa: CASSFSYSGNTIYF

j_gene: TRBJ2-7
abundance: .
v_gene: TRBV7-9
d_gene: .
len: 15
CDR3nt: TGTGCCAGCAGCCTCATCACCGGGAGCTACAGCGAGCAGTACTTC
CDR3aa: CASSLITGSYSEQYF

j_gene: TRBJ1-5
abundance: .
v_gene: TRBV18
d_gene: TRBD1
len: 14
CDR3nt: TGTGCCAGCTCAGCACAGGGGGGGGATCAGCCCCAGCATTTT
CDR3aa: CASSAQGGDQPQHF

j_gene: TRBJ1-5
abundance: .
v_gene: TRBV11-3
d_gene: .
len: 16
CDR3nt: TGTGCCAGCAGCTTAGACAGGGTTCGAAGCAATCAGCCCCAGCATTTT
CDR3aa: CASSLDRVRSNQPQHF

j_gene: TRBJ2-7
abundance: few
v_gene: TRBV5-5
d_gene: .
len: 16
CDR3nt: TGTGCCAGCAGCAAACTTCAGCTAGCGAATTCCTACGAGCAGTACTTC
CDR3aa: CASSKLQLANSYEQYF

j_gene: TRBJ2-7
abundance: once
v_gene: TRBV5-1
d_gene: .
len: 16
CDR3nt: TGCGCCAGCAGCCTCGGACAACAGGACAGAACCTACGAGCAGTACTTC
CDR3aa: CASSLGQQDRTYEQYF

j_gene: TRBJ2-1
abundance: .
v_gene: TRBV5-1
d_gene: .
len: 13
CDR3nt: TGCGCCAGCAGCTTGGAGGTCGGGAGAGAGCAGTTCTTC
CDR3aa: CASSLEVGREQFF

j_gene: TRBJ2-7
abundance: .
v_gene: TRBV7-9
d_gene: .
len: 13
CDR3nt: TGTGCCAGCGCCGACAGTTTGACCTACGAGCAGTACTTC
CDR3aa: CASADSLTYEQYF

j_gene: TRBJ2-5
abundance: .
v_gene: TRBV7-9
d_gene: TRBD1
len: 14
CDR3nt: TGTGCCAGCAGCTTAGGACAGGGTCAAGAGACCCAGTACTTC
CDR3aa: CASSLGQGQETQYF

j_gene: TRBJ2-3
abundance: .
v_gene: TRBV19
d_gene: .
len: 13
CDR3nt: TGTGCCAGTAGTATCAGGGGTGGAGATACGCAGTATTTT
CDR3aa: CASSIRGGDTQYF

j_gene: TRBJ1-2
abundance: few
v_gene: TRBV5-1
d_gene: TRBD1
len: 15
CDR3nt: TGCGCCAGCAGCTCAACCGGGACAGGGGGCGATGGCTACACCTTC
CDR3aa: CASSSTGTGGDGYTF

j_gene: TRBJ2-1
abundance: .
v_gene: TRBV30
d_gene: .
len: 13
CDR3nt: TGTGCCTGGGGCGGTCAAATACTCTATGAGCAGTTCTTC
CDR3aa: CAWGGQILYEQFF

j_gene: TRBJ2-7
abundance: few
v_gene: TRBV5-4
d_gene: TRBD2
len: 18
CDR3nt: TGTGCCAGCAGCTTGGCTCCTAGCGGGAGGCCTAGCTCCTACGAGCAGTACTTC
CDR3aa: CASSLAPSGRPSSYEQYF

j_gene: TRBJ2-6
abundance: once
v_gene: TRBV29-1
d_gene: .
len: 13
CDR3nt: TGCAGCGTTCAGGGCAGTGGGGCCAACGTCCTGACTTTC
CDR3aa: CSVQGSGANVLTF

j_gene: TRBJ1-3
abundance: few
v_gene: TRBV6-5
d_gene: .
len: 15
CDR3nt: TGTGCCAGCAGCCCCACCAGGGGCTCTGGAAACACCATATATTTT
CDR3aa: CASSPTRGSGNTIYF

j_gene: TRBJ2-7
abundance: .
v_gene: TRBV6-5
d_gene: TRBD2
len: 14
CDR3nt: TGTGCCAGCAGTCTCAGTGGGGGGGGCTACGAGCAGTACTTC
CDR3aa: CASSLSGGGYEQYF

j_gene: TRBJ1-1
abundance: .
v_gene: TRBV5-5
d_gene: .
len: 14
CDR3nt: TGTGCCAGCAGCTGGGGGAGGGGGAACACTGAAGCTTTCTTT
CDR3aa: CASSWGRGNTEAFF

j_gene: TRBJ2-3
abundance: .
v_gene: TRBV6-1
d_gene: TRBD2
len: 17
CDR3nt: TGTGCCAGCAGTGCAGGGACTAGCGGGAGACGCACAGATACGCAGTATTTT
CDR3aa: CASSAGTSGRRTDTQYF

j_gene: TRBJ1-3
abundance: .
v_gene: TRBV6-5
d_gene: .
len: 16
CDR3nt: TGTGCCAGCAGTTACTCAATCTCGGCAGGATGGAACACCATATATTTT
CDR3aa: CASSYSISAGWNTIYF

j_gene: TRBJ2-3
abundance: .
v_gene: TRBV27
d_gene: .
len: 20
CDR3nt: TGTGCCAGCAGTTTATCATCCATTAGAACAGGGATCCCCGACCAGGATACGCAGTATTTT
CDR3aa: CASSLSSIRTGIPDQDTQYF

j_gene: TRBJ1-1
abundance: few
v_gene: TRBV5-1
d_gene: .
len: 14
CDR3nt: TGCGCCAGCAGCTTGGACAGTACGAACACTGAAGCTTTCTTT
CDR3aa: CASSLDSTNTEAFF

j_gene: TRBJ2-2
abundance: .
v_gene: TRBV6-5
d_gene: .
len: 16
CDR3nt: TGTGCCAGCAGTTATGGCTCCTTCGCGAACACCGGGGAGCTGTTTTTT
CDR3aa: CASSYGSFANTGELFF

j_gene: TRBJ2-1
abundance: .
v_gene: TRBV2
d_gene: .
len: 12
CDR3nt: TGTGCCACAAAGGCCAGGAACAATGAGCAGTTCTTC
CDR3aa: CATKARNNEQFF

j_gene: TRBJ1-1
abundance: .
v_gene: TRBV6-1
d_gene: .
len: 14
CDR3nt: TGTGCCAGCAGGTTTACAGGGACGAACACTGAAGCTTTCTTT
CDR3aa: CASRFTGTNTEAFF

j_gene: TRBJ2-3
abundance: .
v_gene: TRBV7-9
d_gene: TRBD2
len: 14
CDR3nt: TGTGCCAGCAGGACTAGCGCCCTCGATGTGGCGCAGTATTTT
CDR3aa: CASRTSALDVAQYF

j_gene: TRBJ2-7
abundance: .
v_gene: TRBV7-9
d_gene: TRBD1
len: 15
CDR3nt: TGTGCCAGCAGCCAAACCGGACAGGGGAACTACGAGCAGTACTTC
CDR3aa: CASSQTGQGNYEQYF

j_gene: TRBJ2-5
abundance: .
v_gene: TRBV18
d_gene: TRBD1
len: 13
CDR3nt: TGTGCCAGCTCACTGGGACAGGGAGAGACCCAGTACTTC
CDR3aa: CASSLGQGETQYF

j_gene: TRBJ2-7
abundance: .
v_gene: TRBV14
d_gene: TRBD1
len: 15
CDR3nt: TGTGCCAGCAGCCGAGCCTTGACAGGGACCTACGAGCAGTACTTC
CDR3aa: CASSRALTGTYEQYF

j_gene: TRBJ2-6
abundance: medium-sized
v_gene: TRBV19
d_gene: .
len: 14
CDR3nt: TGTGCCAGTTCAGGGTTCGGAGGGGCCAACGTCCTGACTTTC
CDR3aa: CASSGFGGANVLTF

j_gene: TRBJ1-1
abundance: large
v_gene: TRBV19
d_gene: .
len: 15
CDR3nt: TGTGCCAGTAGTTACAGGCCGACAGGGAACACTGAAGCTTTCTTT
CDR3aa: CASSYRPTGNTEAFF

j_gene: TRBJ1-2
abundance: .
v_gene: TRBV6-5
d_gene: .
len: 13
CDR3nt: TGTGCCAGCAGCACTAGTACAGGGAACGGCTACACCTTC
CDR3aa: CASSTSTGNGYTF

j_gene: TRBJ2-1
abundance: few
v_gene: TRBV30
d_gene: .
len: 11
CDR3nt: TGTGCCTGGAAGGACTACGGTGAGCAGTTCTTC
CDR3aa: CAWKDYGEQFF

j_gene: TRBJ1-4
abundance: .
v_gene: TRBV19
d_gene: TRBD1
len: 16
CDR3nt: TGTGCCAGTAGTGTCGGACAGGGAACAACTAATGAAAAACTGTTTTTT
CDR3aa: CASSVGQGTTNEKLFF

j_gene: TRBJ2-7
abundance: .
v_gene: TRBV28
d_gene: TRBD2
len: 15
CDR3nt: TGTGCCAGCAGTTACCTTAGCGGGAGGTCTTACGAGCAGTACTTC
CDR3aa: CASSYLSGRSYEQYF

j_gene: TRBJ2-7
abundance: .
v_gene: TRBV7-9
d_gene: TRBD1
len: 14
CDR3nt: TGTGCCAGCGGCCAGGGACAGGCCCCCTACGAGCAGTACTTC
CDR3aa: CASGQGQAPYEQYF

j_gene: TRBJ1-3
abundance: few
v_gene: TRBV7-8
d_gene: TRBD1
len: 14
CDR3nt: TGTGCCAGCAGCTTAAGGGACAGACGAAACACCATATATTTT
CDR3aa: CASSLRDRRNTIYF

j_gene: TRBJ2-7
abundance: .
v_gene: TRBV28
d_gene: TRBD1
len: 16
CDR3nt: TGTGCCAGCAGTTTACGGGCGACAGGGGTTCAGTCGGAGCAGTACTTC
CDR3aa: CASSLRATGVQSEQYF

j_gene: TRBJ2-7
abundance: .
v_gene: TRBV4-3
d_gene: .
len: 14
CDR3nt: TGCGCCAGCAGCCGTGGATCCGGGTCGTACGAGCAGTACTTC
CDR3aa: CASSRGSGSYEQYF

j_gene: TRBJ1-1
abundance: few
v_gene: TRBV7-6
d_gene: .
len: 15
CDR3nt: TGTGCCAGCAGCTTCGGGGGTTCAAGGAACACTGAAGCTTTCTTT
CDR3aa: CASSFGGSRNTEAFF

j_gene: TRBJ2-5
abundance: .
v_gene: TRBV6-1
d_gene: TRBD2
len: 17
CDR3nt: TGTGCCAGCAGTGAAGCGGATAGCGGGAGTCCCCGGGAGACCCAGTACTTC
CDR3aa: CASSEADSGSPRETQYF

j_gene: TRBJ2-7
abundance: .
v_gene: TRBV5-1
d_gene: TRBD2
len: 14
CDR3nt: TGCGCCAGCAGCCCGAGGGAGGGGCGCTACGAGCAGTACTTC
CDR3aa: CASSPREGRYEQYF

j_gene: TRBJ2-7
abundance: .
v_gene: TRBV5-4
d_gene: TRBD1
len: 14
CDR3nt: TGTGCCAGCAGCTTAGGAGACAGGGTAACCGAGCAGTACTTC
CDR3aa: CASSLGDRVTEQYF

j_gene: TRBJ1-2
abundance: .
v_gene: TRBV5-1
d_gene: TRBD1
len: 14
CDR3nt: TGCGCCAGCAGCCGAGGGACAGACAACTATGGCTACACCTTC
CDR3aa: CASSRGTDNYGYTF

j_gene: TRBJ1-2
abundance: .
v_gene: TRBV23-1
d_gene: TRBD1
len: 15
CDR3nt: TGCGCCAGCAGTAAACCGGGACAGGCTAAAAAGGGCTACACCTTC
CDR3aa: CASSKPGQAKKGYTF

j_gene: TRBJ2-7
abundance: .
v_gene: TRBV7-6
d_gene: .
len: 13
CDR3nt: TGTGCCAGCAGTCTCAAAGCGGGTTACGAGCAGTACTTC
CDR3aa: CASSLKAGYEQYF

j_gene: TRBJ1-4
abundance: .
v_gene: TRBV4-1
d_gene: TRBD1
len: 15
CDR3nt: TGCGCCAGCAGCCACCAACAGGGGCCAGGGGAAAAACTGTTTTTT
CDR3aa: CASSHQQGPGEKLFF

j_gene: TRBJ2-3
abundance: .
v_gene: TRBV11-2
d_gene: TRBD2
len: 17
CDR3nt: TGTGCCAGCAGGGGAAGCGGGAGGGCCCTCGAGCGTGATACGCAGTATTTT
CDR3aa: CASRGSGRALERDTQYF

j_gene: TRBJ2-7
abundance: .
v_gene: TRBV7-9
d_gene: TRBD2
len: 15
CDR3nt: TGTGCCAGCAGCTCTCCCGGACTAGCGGGACACGAGCAGTACTTC
CDR3aa: CASSSPGLAGHEQYF

j_gene: TRBJ2-4
abundance: .
v_gene: TRBV30
d_gene: TRBD2
len: 15
CDR3nt: TGTGCCTGGAGTTTTAGCGGGAGCGCAAAAAACATTCAGTACTTC
CDR3aa: CAWSFSGSAKNIQYF

j_gene: TRBJ2-7
abundance: .
v_gene: TRBV7-8
d_gene: .
len: 16
CDR3nt: TGTGCCAGCAGCTTAGGGCTGGCGTCAGGGTTGTACGAGCAGTACTTC
CDR3aa: CASSLGLASGLYEQYF

j_gene: TRBJ2-2
abundance: .
v_gene: TRBV5-4
d_gene: .
len: 12
CDR3nt: TGTGCCAGCAGCACCGGACAGGGGGAGCTGTTTTTT
CDR3aa: CASSTGQGELFF

j_gene: TRBJ2-7
abundance: .
v_gene: TRBV29-1
d_gene: TRBD1
len: 11
CDR3nt: TGCAGCGTCCGAGGGACAGGCGAGCAGTACTTC
CDR3aa: CSVRGTGEQYF

j_gene: TRBJ2-1
abundance: .
v_gene: TRBV6-1
d_gene: TRBD1
len: 13
CDR3nt: TGTGCCAGCAGTGACAGGGGGCGCGAGGAGCAGTTCTTC
CDR3aa: CASSDRGREEQFF

j_gene: TRBJ1-2
abundance: .
v_gene: TRBV18
d_gene: .
len: 13
CDR3nt: TGTGCCAGCTCACCAACCAGGGGATATGGCTACACCTTC
CDR3aa: CASSPTRGYGYTF

j_gene: TRBJ1-2
abundance: .
v_gene: TRBV29-1
d_gene: .
len: 9
CDR3nt: TGCAGCGCCGCGGAGGGCTACACCTTC
CDR3aa: CSAAEGYTF